This T cell receptor (beta chain) was identified in a study of shared clonotypes between healthy human individuals. The study's findings and limits: The represented genetic and exposure-history diversity was limited by the small number of donors.

Per the authors' pipeline: Junction-only sequences without quality scores were provided by ImmunoSEQ, so filtering was different. The assay was immunoSEQ multiplex PCR, and TCRdb's table has in-frame clones only and misses some. The V and J calls and clone size are taken from that table; D and trimming were inferred from the DNA. The table has 700,000 to 950,000 clones, about 96% seen once; the top ten hold about 0.25%. This CDR3 is built from 20 residues. Per the germline V gene, CDR1 is MDHEN and CDR2 is SYDVKM. Worth noting for this clone: Its antigen is still unknown. Compared with germline, one end of the junction differs, possibly owing to a read error.

Naive CD8 cells lacked CD45RO, underwent positive selection for CCR7 and left out terminally differentiated effector memory CD45RA+ cells. The sequence came from a man younger than 45 in good health. Source material: naive CD8+ T cells sorted from blood. This chain connects TRBV28 to TRBJ1-5; 7 bases are shared with TRBD1. In nucleotides, the CDR3 is TGTGCCAGCAGTTTATTCCGACCGGGACAGAACCATTATAGCAATCAACCCCAGCATTTT. The encoded protein is CASSLFRPGQNHYSNQPQHF.